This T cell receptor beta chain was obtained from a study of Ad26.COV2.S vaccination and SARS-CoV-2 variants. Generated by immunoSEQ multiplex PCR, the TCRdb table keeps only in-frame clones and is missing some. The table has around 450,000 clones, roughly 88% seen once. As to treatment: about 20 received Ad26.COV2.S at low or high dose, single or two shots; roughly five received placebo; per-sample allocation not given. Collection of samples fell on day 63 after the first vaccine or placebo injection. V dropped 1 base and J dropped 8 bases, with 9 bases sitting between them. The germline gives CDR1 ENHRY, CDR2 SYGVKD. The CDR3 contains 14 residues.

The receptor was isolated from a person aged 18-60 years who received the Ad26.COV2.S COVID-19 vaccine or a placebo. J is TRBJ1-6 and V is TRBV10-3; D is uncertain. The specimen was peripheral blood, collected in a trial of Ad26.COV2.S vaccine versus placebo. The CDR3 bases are TGTGCCATCAGTGAGTTGGCAGAAGATTCACCCCTCCACTTT. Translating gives CAISELAEDSPLHF.